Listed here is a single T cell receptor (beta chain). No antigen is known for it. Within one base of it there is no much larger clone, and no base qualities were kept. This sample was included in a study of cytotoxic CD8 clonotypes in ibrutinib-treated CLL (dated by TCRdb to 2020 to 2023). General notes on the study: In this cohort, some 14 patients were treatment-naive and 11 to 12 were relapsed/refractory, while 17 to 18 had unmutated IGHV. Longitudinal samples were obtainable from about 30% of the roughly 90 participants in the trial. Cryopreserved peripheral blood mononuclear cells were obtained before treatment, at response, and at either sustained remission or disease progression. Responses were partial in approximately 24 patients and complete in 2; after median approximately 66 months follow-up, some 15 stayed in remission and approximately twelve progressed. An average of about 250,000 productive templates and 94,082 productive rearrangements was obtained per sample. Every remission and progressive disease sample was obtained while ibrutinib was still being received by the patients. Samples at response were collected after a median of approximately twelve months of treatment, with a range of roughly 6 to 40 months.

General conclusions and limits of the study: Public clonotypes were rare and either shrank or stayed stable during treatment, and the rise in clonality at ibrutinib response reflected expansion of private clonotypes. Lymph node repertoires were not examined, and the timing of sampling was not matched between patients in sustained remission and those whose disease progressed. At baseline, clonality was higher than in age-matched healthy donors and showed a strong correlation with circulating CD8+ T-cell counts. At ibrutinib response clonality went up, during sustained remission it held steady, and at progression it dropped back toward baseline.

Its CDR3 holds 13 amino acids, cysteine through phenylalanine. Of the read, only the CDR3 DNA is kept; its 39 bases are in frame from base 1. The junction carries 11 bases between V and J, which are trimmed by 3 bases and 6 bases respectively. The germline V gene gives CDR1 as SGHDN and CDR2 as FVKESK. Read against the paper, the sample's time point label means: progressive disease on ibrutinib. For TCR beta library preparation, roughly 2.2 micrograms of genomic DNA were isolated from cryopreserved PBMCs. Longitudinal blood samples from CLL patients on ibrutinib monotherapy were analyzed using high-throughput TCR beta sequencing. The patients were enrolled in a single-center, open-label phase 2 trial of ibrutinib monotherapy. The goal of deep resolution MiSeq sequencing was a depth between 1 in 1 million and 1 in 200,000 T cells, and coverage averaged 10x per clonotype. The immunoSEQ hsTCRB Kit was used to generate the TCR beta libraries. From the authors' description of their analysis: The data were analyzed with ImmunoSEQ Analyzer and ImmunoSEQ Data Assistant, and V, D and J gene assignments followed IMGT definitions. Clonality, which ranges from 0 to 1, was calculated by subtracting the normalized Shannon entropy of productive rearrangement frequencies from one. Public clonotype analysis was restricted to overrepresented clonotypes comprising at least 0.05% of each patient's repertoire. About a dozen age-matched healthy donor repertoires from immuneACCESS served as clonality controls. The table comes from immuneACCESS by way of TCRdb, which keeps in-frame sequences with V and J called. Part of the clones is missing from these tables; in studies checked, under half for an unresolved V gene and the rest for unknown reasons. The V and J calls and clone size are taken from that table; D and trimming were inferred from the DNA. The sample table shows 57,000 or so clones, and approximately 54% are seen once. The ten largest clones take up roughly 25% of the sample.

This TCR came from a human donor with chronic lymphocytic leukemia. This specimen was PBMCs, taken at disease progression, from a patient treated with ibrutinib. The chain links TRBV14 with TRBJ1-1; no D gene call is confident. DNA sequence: TGTGCCAGCAGCCAGACCCCCGACCCTGAAGCTTTCTTT. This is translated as CASSQTPDPEAFF. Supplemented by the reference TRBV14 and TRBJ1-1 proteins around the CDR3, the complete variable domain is EAGVTQFPSHSVIEKGQTVTLRCDPISGHDNLYWYRRVMGKEIKFLLHFVKESKQDESGMPNNRFLAERTGGTYSTLKVQPAELEDSGVYFCASSQTPDPEAFFGQGTRLTVV.